This T cell receptor (beta chain) was identified in a study of cytomegalovirus exposure and HLA in healthy donors. Donors came from a validation cohort of over a hundred subjects, distinct from the first 666-subject cohort. Profiled with immunoSEQ multiplex PCR; TCRdb holds only in-frame clones, not every one. The sample yields roughly 120,000 clones, around 89% seen once. Source material: PBMCs. This receptor was identified in a woman under 30 in good health and CMV-seropositive.

The CDR3 nucleotides are TGCGCCAGCGGGGTGTCGGGCAGGGTGGGGGAGACCCAGTACTTC. This encodes CASGVSGRVGETQYF. The chain combines TRBV10-1 with TRBJ2-5, with a possible D match to TRBD1 (5 bases). Germline loops: CDR1 WNHNN, CDR2 SYGVQD (reference sequence). V dropped 8 bases and J dropped 5 bases, with 21 bases sitting between them. CDR3 length: 15 amino acids.